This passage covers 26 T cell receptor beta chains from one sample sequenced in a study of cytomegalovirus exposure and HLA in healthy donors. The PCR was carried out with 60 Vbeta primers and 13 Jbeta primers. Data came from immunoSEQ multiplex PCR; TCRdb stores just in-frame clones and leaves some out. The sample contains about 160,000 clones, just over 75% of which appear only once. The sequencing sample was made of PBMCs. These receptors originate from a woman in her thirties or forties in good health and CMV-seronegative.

CDR3 region: CASSLAGTSGTVNTGELFF. The CDR3 DNA reads TGCGCCAGCAGCTTGGCTGGGACTAGCGGGACAGTGAACACCGGGGAGCTGTTTTTT. The rearrangement uses TRBV5-1 and TRBJ2-2, with 13 bases matching TRBD2. The CDR3 spans 19 residues. Trimming removed 0 bases from V and 1 base from J; junction bases left unmatched: 6. Germline V CDR1 and CDR2: SGHRS, YFSETQ.

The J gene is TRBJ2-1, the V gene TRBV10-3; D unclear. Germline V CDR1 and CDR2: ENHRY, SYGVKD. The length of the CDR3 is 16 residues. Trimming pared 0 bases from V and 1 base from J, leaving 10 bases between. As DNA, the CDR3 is TGTGCCATCAGTGAGTCGACTGGTGGGTCCTACAATGAGCAGTTCTTC. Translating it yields CAISESTGGSYNEQFF.

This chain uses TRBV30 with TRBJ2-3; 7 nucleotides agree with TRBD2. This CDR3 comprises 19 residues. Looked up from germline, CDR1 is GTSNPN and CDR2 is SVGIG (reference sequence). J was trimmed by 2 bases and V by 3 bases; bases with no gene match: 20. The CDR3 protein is CAWRAPLFRAGIPTDTQYF. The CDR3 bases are TGTGCCTGGAGGGCGCCCTTATTTAGAGCGGGAATCCCCACAGATACGCAGTATTTT.

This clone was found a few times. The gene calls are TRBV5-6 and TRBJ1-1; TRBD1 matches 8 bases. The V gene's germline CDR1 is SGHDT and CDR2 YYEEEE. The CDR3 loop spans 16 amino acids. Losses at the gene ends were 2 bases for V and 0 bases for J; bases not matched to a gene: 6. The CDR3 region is CASSFEGQAMNTEAFF. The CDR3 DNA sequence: TGTGCCAGCAGCTTCGAGGGACAGGCAATGAACACTGAAGCTTTCTTT.

CDR3 nucleotide sequence: TGTGCCAGCAGCTTAGCGCGGGGGAGCAACGAGCAGTACTTC. It specifies CASSLARGSNEQYF. This chain joins TRBV7-6 and TRBJ2-7, with 7 bases fitting TRBD2. Germline CDR1 reads SGHVS; CDR2 reads FNYEAQ. The CDR3 sequence is 14 residues long. V trimming: 0 bases; J trimming: 5 bases; junction bases outside the gene matches: 4.

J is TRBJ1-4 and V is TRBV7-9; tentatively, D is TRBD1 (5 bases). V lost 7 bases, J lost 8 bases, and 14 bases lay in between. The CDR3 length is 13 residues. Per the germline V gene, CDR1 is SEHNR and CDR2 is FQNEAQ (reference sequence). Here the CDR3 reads CASTSRGNEKLFF. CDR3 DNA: TGTGCCAGCACGAGCCGGGGGAACGAAAAACTGTTTTTT. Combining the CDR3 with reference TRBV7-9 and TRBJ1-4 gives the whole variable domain DTGVSQNPRHKITKRGQNVTFRCDPISEHNRLYWYRQTLGQGPEFLTYFQNEAQLEKSRLLSDRFSAERPKGSFSTLEIQRTEQGDSAMYLCASTSRGNEKLFFGSGTQLSVL.

The CDR3 nucleotides read TGTGCCAGCAGCTTGGCGATCCTGGGACTAGCGGATGCCACAGATACGCAGTATTTT. Its translation is CASSLAILGLADATDTQYF. The rearrangement joins TRBV5-8 to TRBJ2-3, with TRBD2 matching 11 bases. The CDR3 contains 19 residues. Germline-derived CDR1 and CDR2 are SGHTS and YDEGEE. Losses at the gene ends were 0 bases for V and 2 bases for J; bases not matched to a gene: 11.

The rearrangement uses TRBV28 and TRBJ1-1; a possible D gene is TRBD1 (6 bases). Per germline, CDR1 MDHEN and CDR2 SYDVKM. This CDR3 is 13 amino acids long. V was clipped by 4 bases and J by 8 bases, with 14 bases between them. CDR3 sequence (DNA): TGTGCCAGCAGTTCCCCAGCGGGGGCCGAAGCTTTCTTT. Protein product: CASSSPAGAEAFF.

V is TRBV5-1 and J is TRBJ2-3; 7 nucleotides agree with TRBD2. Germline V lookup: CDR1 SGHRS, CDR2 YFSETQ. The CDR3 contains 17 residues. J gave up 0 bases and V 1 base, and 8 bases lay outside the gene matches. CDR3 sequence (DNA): TGCGCCAGCAGCTTGCCAGTGGGAGGGCCGAGCACAGATACGCAGTATTTT. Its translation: CASSLPVGGPSTDTQYF.

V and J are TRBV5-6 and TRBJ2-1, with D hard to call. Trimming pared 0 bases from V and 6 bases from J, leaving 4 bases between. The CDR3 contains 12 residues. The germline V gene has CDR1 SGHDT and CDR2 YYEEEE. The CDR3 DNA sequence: TGTGCCAGCAGCTTGGCCGTCAATGAGCAGTTCTTC. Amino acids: CASSLAVNEQFF.

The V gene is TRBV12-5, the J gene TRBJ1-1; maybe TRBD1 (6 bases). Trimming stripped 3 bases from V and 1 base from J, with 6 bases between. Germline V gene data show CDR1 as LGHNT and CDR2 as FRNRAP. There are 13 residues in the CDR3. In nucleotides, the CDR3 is TGTGCTAGTGGTTTACAGGGGAACACTGAAGCTTTCTTT. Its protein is CASGLQGNTEAFF. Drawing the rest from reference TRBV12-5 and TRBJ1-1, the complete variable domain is DARVTQTPRHKVTEMGQEVTMRCQPILGHNTVFWYRQTMMQGLELLAYFRNRAPLDDSGMPKDRFSAEMPDATLATLKIQPSEPRDSAVYFCASGLQGNTEAFFGQGTRLTVV.

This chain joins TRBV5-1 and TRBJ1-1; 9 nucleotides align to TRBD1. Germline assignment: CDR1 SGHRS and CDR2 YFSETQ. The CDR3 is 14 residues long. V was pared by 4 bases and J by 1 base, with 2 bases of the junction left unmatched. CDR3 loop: CASSNRGPNTEAFF. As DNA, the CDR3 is TGCGCCAGCAGCAACAGGGGGCCGAACACTGAAGCTTTCTTT.

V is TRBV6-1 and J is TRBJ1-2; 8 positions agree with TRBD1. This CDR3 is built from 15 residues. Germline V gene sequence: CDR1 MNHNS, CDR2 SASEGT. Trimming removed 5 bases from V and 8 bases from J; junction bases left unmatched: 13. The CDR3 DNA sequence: TGTGCCAGCAGTTCACCGCTGGACAGGGTAAGGGGCTACACCTTC. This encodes CASSSPLDRVRGYTF.

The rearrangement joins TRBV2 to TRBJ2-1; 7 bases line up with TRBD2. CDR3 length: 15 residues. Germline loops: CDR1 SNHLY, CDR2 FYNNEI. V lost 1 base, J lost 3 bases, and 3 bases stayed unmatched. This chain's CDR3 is CASSEGGSGYNEQFF. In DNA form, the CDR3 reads TGTGCCAGCAGTGAAGGCGGGAGCGGCTACAATGAGCAGTTCTTC.

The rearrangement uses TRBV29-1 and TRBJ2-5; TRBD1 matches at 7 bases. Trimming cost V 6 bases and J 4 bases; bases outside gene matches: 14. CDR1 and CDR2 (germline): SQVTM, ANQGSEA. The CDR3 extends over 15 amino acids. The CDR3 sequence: CSVYRTGDLRETQYF. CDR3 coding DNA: TGCAGCGTGTACAGGACAGGAGACCTGAGAGAGACCCAGTACTTC.

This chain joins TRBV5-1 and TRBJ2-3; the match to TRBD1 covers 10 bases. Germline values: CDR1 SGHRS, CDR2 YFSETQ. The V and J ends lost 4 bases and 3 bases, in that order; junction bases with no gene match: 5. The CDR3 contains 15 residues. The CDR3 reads CASSRRGQGTDTQYF. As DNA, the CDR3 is TGCGCCAGCAGCAGGAGGGGACAGGGGACAGATACGCAGTATTTT.

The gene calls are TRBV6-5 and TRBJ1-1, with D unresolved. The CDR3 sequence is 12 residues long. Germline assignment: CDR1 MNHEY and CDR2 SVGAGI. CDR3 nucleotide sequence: TGTGTCTCAAGGCGGGGGAACACTGAAGCTTTCTTT. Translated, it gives CVSRRGNTEAFF.

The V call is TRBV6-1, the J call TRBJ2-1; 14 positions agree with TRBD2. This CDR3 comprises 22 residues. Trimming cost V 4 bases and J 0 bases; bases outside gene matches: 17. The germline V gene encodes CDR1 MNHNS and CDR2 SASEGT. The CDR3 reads CASSAAGTSGSSPLSSYNEQFF. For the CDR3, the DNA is TGTGCCAGCAGTGCAGCCGGGACTAGCGGGAGCTCGCCTCTGAGCTCCTACAATGAGCAGTTCTTC.

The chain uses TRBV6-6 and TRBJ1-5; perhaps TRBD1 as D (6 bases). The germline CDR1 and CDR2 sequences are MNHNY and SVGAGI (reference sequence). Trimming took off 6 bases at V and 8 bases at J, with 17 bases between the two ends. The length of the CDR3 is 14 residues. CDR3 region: CASRLQGSGEPQHF. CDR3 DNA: TGTGCCAGCAGGCTGCAGGGGTCAGGGGAGCCCCAGCATTTT.

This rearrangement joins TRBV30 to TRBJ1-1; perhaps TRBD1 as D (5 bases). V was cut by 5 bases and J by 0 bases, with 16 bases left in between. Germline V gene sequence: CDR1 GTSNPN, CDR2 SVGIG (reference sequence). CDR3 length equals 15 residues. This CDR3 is CAWHRALGVNTEAFF. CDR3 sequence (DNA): TGTGCCTGGCACCGGGCCCTAGGGGTGAACACTGAAGCTTTCTTT.

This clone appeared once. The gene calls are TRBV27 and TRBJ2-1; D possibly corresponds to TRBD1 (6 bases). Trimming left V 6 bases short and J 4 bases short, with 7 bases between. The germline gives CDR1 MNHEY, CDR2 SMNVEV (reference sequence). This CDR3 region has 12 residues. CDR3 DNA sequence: TGTGCCAGCAGGCAGGGGTACAATGAGCAGTTCTTC. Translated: CASRQGYNEQFF.

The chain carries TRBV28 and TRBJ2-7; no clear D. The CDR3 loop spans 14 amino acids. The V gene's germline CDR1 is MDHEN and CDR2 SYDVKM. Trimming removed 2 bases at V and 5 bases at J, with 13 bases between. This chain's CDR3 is CASSLGQDYNEQYF. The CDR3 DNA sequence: TGTGCCAGCAGTTTAGGGCAGGATTACAACGAGCAGTACTTC.

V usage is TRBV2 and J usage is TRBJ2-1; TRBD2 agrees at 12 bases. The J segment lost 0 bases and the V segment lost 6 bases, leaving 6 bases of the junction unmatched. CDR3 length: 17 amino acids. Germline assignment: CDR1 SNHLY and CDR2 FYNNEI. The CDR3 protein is CASRAGTSGYSYNEQFF. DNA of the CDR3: TGTGCCAGCAGGGCCGGGACTAGCGGGTACTCCTACAATGAGCAGTTCTTC.

CDR3 region: CASSLLTGGNYGYTF. The CDR3 bases are TGTGCCAGCAGTTTATTGACAGGGGGCAACTATGGCTACACCTTC. The chain is built from TRBV27 and TRBJ1-2, with TRBD1 identical over 10 bases. V gave up 1 base and J gave up 2 bases; unmatched junction bases: 1. The length of the CDR3 is 15 residues. Per the germline V gene, CDR1 is MNHEY and CDR2 is SMNVEV (reference sequence).

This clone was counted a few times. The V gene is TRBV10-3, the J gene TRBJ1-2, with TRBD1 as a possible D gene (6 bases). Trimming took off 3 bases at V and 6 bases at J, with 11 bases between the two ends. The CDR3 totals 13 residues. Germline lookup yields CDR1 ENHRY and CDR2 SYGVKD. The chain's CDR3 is CAISDRRGHGYTF. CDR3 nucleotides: TGTGCCATCAGTGATCGCAGGGGACATGGCTACACCTTC.

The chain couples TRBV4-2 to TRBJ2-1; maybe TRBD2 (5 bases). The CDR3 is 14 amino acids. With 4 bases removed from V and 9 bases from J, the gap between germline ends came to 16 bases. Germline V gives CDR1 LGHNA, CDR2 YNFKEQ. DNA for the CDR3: TGTGCCAGCAGCCCCAACGGTCCGGCGGGTGAGCAGTTCTTC. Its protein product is CASSPNGPAGEQFF.